This T cell receptor beta chain was documented in a study of OX40 agonist ivuxolimab in advanced cancers. About the study as a whole: The costimulatory receptor OX40 (CD134) was targeted by ivuxolimab, a fully human IgG2 agonistic monoclonal antibody. Of the 50 to 55 patients in dose escalation, 19 had hepatocellular carcinoma, roughly 15 had melanoma, 9 had renal cell carcinoma and 9 had head and neck cancer. Partial responses were achieved by three dose-escalation patients, of whom one had hepatocellular carcinoma and two had cutaneous melanoma. Patients were allowed to have had prior anti-PD-1, anti-PD-L1 or anti-CTLA-4 therapy, and around 43% of the dose-escalation patients had been treated with checkpoint inhibitors. The monotherapy dose-escalation portion (N ≈ 57 patients) of the phase I ivuxolimab trial is reported in the paper. Intravenous ivuxolimab was administered to patients every 2 weeks at six dose levels: 0.01, 0.1, 0.3, 1.5, 3 and 10 mg/kg. The point of sequencing TCRbeta in the periphery was to test whether ivuxolimab changed TCR sequence diversity and drove clonal T-cell expansion. A male proportion of under 85% and a mean age of 60 years, ranging from about 20 to 80, were recorded for the dose-escalation cohort.

The trial excluded patients who had a history of autoimmune disease or who were on systemic immunosuppression. Peripheral blood for TCR sequencing was collected from all dose cohorts at baseline, on cycle 4 day 1, and on cycle 7 day 1. Samples were obtained from an open-label, multicenter, first-in-human phase I dose-escalation trial of ivuxolimab. The trial enrolled adults with locally advanced or metastatic head and neck squamous cell, hepatocellular, melanoma or renal cell carcinoma. Before TCR sequencing, CD4+ T cells and CD8+ T cells were sorted from peripheral blood as separate populations. Note on this clone: This clone's antigen is unknown. One base away there is no much larger clone; base qualities are not given.

Overall results and qualifications from the work: The antigen specificity of the peripheral T cells that underwent clonal expansion was not determined. Low levels of normalized T-cell clonal expansion were also seen in some patients who did not respond. Clonal expansion of both CD4+ and CD8+ blood T cells was observed from baseline to week 6 at doses 0.1 to 3.0 mg/kg. On average, CD8+ T cells showed more expanded clones than CD4+ T cells after ivuxolimab. In the 0.1-3.0 mg/kg groups, partial responders had among the lowest normalized peripheral clonal expansion, particularly in CD8+ T cells.

The CDR3 spans 11 residues, from the cysteine through the phenylalanine. Only the CDR3 part of the read is kept: 33 bases, read in frame from the first base. V gives up 5 bases and J gives up 9 bases, and the segment between their germline ends measures 10 bases. The germline V gene supplies CDR1 MDHEN and CDR2 SYDVKM. For sequencing of the TCRbeta CDR3 region, genomic DNA was extracted from the sorted cells. The immunoSEQ Assay was used for sequencing of TCRbeta CDR3 regions. TCRdb provides this immuneACCESS table in a form limited to in-frame rearrangements. Some clones are lacking; in checked studies, under half of them reflect an unresolved V gene, and why the rest are absent is not known. Across this sample there are about 76,000 clones, with roughly nine tenths seen only once. About 0.2% of the sample goes to the ten largest clones.

The TCR was taken from an adult with an advanced solid tumor such as melanoma, head and neck, liver or kidney cancer. Recombination linked TRBV28 to TRBJ1-2; too little of a D gene remains to name it. The starting material was CD4+ or CD8+ T cells sorted from blood, obtained in a trial of the OX40 agonist ivuxolimab. The DNA reads as follows: TGTGCCAGCAGTGCAGACCTACGCTACACCTTC. This gives the protein CASSADLRYTF.